A selection of T cell receptor beta chains follows, all from one sample in a study of cytomegalovirus exposure and HLA in healthy donors. TCRdb's copy holds only in-frame clones and misses some; the assay was immunoSEQ multiplex PCR. The data contain tens of thousands of clones, approximately 75% of them singletons. The sequenced sample consisted of PBMCs. The receptor set was obtained from a man aged 55 to 70 in good health and CMV-seropositive. Both conserved end residues are part of each CDR3. The D gene is left open where the match is weak. Some rows have no size entry. The others give once, few or many, or a class for an expanded clone.

j_call cdr3_length clone_size v_call d_call cdr3_nt cdr3_aa
TRBJ1-2 15 . TRBV7-2 TRBD1 TGTGCCAGCAGCTCCAGACAGGGGGGAACCTATGGCTACACCTTC CASSSRQGGTYGYTF
TRBJ1-5 15 . TRBV7-6 . TGTGCCAGCAGCTTACAGGGGCTTGGCAATCAGCCCCAGCATTTT CASSLQGLGNQPQHF
TRBJ1-1 15 . TRBV28 TRBD1 TGTGCCAGCAGTCTCCGACAGGGGATGAACACTGAAGCTTTCTTT CASSLRQGMNTEAFF
TRBJ1-3 17 . TRBV19 . TGTGCCAGTAGTATCGCACAGGGTAGGAGATCTGGAAACACCATATATTTT CASSIAQGRRSGNTIYF
TRBJ1-5 15 few TRBV2 . TGTGCCAGCAGTGAACAGGGCACAGAAAATCAGCCCCAGCATTTT CASSEQGTENQPQHF
TRBJ1-1 15 . TRBV29-1 TRBD1 TGCAGCGTTGTTAGAGGGACAGTTCGAAACACTGAAGCTTTCTTT CSVVRGTVRNTEAFF
TRBJ1-1 13 . TRBV6-5 . TGTGCCAGCAGTTACCGGGGGGACACTGAAGCTTTCTTT CASSYRGDTEAFF
TRBJ2-5 16 few TRBV7-8 . TGTGCCAGCAGCCCCAAGGCTAGCACGTACCAAGAGACCCAGTACTTC CASSPKASTYQETQYF
TRBJ1-4 14 . TRBV25-1 TRBD1 TGTGCCAGCATCCGGACAGGACCAAATGAAAAACTGTTTTTT CASIRTGPNEKLFF
TRBJ2-5 15 . TRBV5-1 TRBD2 TGCGCCAGCACCCGACTAGCGGGTGAGCAAGAGACCCAGTACTTC CASTRLAGEQETQYF
TRBJ2-1 14 . TRBV6-1 TRBD1 TGTGCCAGCAGCCGGGACAGGGAGAGCAATGAGCAGTTCTTC CASSRDRESNEQFF
TRBJ1-2 11 . TRBV20-1 TRBD1 TGCAGTGCTAGCAGGGGGCATGGCTACACCTTC CSASRGHGYTF
TRBJ2-7 13 once TRBV10-2 . TGCGCCAGCAGTGAGGTAGATACCTACGAGCAGTACTTC CASSEVDTYEQYF
TRBJ2-2 13 . TRBV5-1 . TGCGCCAGCAGCTGGGACTACACCGGGGAGCTGTTTTTT CASSWDYTGELFF
TRBJ1-6 17 . TRBV27 TRBD1 TGTGCCAGCAGTCTTATGCCCCCCGGACAGGGGAATTCACCCCTCCACTTT CASSLMPPGQGNSPLHF
TRBJ2-1 16 once TRBV7-2 TRBD2 TGTGCCAGCAGCTCACCGACGACTAGCGCCAACAATGAGCAGTTCTTC CASSSPTTSANNEQFF
TRBJ1-2 18 . TRBV11-1 TRBD1 TGTGCCAGCAGTCCGACCTGGACAGGGAGAATGGCAGGTCTGGGCTACACCTTC CASSPTWTGRMAGLGYTF
TRBJ1-1 14 . TRBV2 . TGTGCCAGCAGCTTAGAGGAGGGCTCGACTGAAGCTTTCTTT CASSLEEGSTEAFF
TRBJ2-7 13 . TRBV2 TRBD1 TGTGCCAGCAGTCGGGACAGGGGGAACGAGCAGTACTTC CASSRDRGNEQYF
TRBJ2-1 15 . TRBV5-4 TRBD1 TGTGCCAGCAGCTTGCGAACAGGGGCCTACAATGAGCAGTTCTTC CASSLRTGAYNEQFF
TRBJ2-3 14 . TRBV5-4 TRBD2 TGTGCCAGCAGCCCGAGGGAGGGATGGGATACGCAGTATTTT CASSPREGWDTQYF
TRBJ1-2 17 few TRBV6-1 . TGTGCCAGCAGTGAAGCCGTAATCTTAGAAGCTAACTATGGCTACACCTTC CASSEAVILEANYGYTF
TRBJ1-2 15 few TRBV27 . TGTGCCAGCAGCCTAGGGGGGGGAGGGAACTATGGCTACACCTTC CASSLGGGGNYGYTF
TRBJ2-2 15 . TRBV9 TRBD1 TGTGCCAGCAGCGTGGACAGGCCGGAAACCGGGGAGCTGTTTTTT CASSVDRPETGELFF
TRBJ2-5 16 . TRBV7-9 TRBD2 TGTTCCAGCAGCTTAGAGAGCGGGGCCATCCAAGAGACCCAGTACTTC CSSSLESGAIQETQYF
TRBJ2-2 16 . TRBV6-6 TRBD2 TGTGCCAGCAGTTACGGGGGGGAAGGAAACACCGGGGAGCTGTTTTTT CASSYGGEGNTGELFF
TRBJ2-7 16 . TRBV5-4 . TGTGCCAGCAGCTTGGGGGCAGGGGAACTTACCTACGAGCAGTACTTC CASSLGAGELTYEQYF
TRBJ2-6 15 . TRBV4-1 . TGCGCCAGCAGCCGAGGGGGCTCTGGGGCCAACGTCCTGACTTTC CASSRGGSGANVLTF
TRBJ1-1 13 few TRBV6-1 . TGTGCCAGCAGTCCGAGGGACATCCTTGAAGCTTTCTTT CASSPRDILEAFF
TRBJ2-3 16 . TRBV6-1 TRBD1 TGTGCCAGCAGTGACGTACTCCGGGACAGGGCAGATACGCAGTATTTT CASSDVLRDRADTQYF
TRBJ1-6 13 . TRBV4-1 . TGCGCCAGCAGCCGCCCTTTCGAGGAAGCCCTCCACTTT CASSRPFEEALHF
TRBJ1-1 14 . TRBV11-2 TRBD1 TGTGCCAGCAGCCTTGGACAGGGAGGGACTGAAGCTTTCTTT CASSLGQGGTEAFF
TRBJ1-2 13 few TRBV5-8 TRBD1 TGTGCCAGCAGCCGGACAGGGGGCGGTGGCTACACCTTC CASSRTGGGGYTF
TRBJ1-1 13 . TRBV11-3 . TGTGCCAGCAGCTTAGGGAGGAACACTGAAGCTTTCTTT CASSLGRNTEAFF
TRBJ2-7 15 . TRBV7-6 . TGTGCCAGCAGCTTAGGCCCCCCTTACAGCTACGAGCAGTACTTC CASSLGPPYSYEQYF
TRBJ2-7 15 . TRBV19 TRBD2 TGTGCCAGTAGTGAGATAGCGGGGCCGTCCTACGAGCAGTACTTC CASSEIAGPSYEQYF
TRBJ2-2 18 once TRBV5-1 TRBD2 TGCGCCAGCAGCCCCCGGCTCACGAGCGGGGGGGCCTACGGGGAGCTGTTTTTT CASSPRLTSGGAYGELFF
TRBJ1-6 14 . TRBV5-5 . TGTGCCAGCAGCTTGAGAACAGGGTATTCACCCCTCCACTTT CASSLRTGYSPLHF
TRBJ2-7 15 . TRBV7-6 . TGTGCCAGCAGCTTACCCACCGGACAGGCGGGAGAGCAGTACTTC CASSLPTGQAGEQYF
TRBJ2-7 13 . TRBV5-1 . TGCGCCAGCAGCTTCGGACAGACCTACGAGCAGTACTTC CASSFGQTYEQYF
TRBJ2-1 16 few TRBV7-6 TRBD2 TGTGCCAGCAGCCCGTGGGATGGGGGGAGGGTCAATGAGCAGTTCTTC CASSPWDGGRVNEQFF
TRBJ1-2 13 . TRBV13 TRBD1 TGTGCCAGCAGCTCCGGGACAGAGAATGGCTACACCTTC CASSSGTENGYTF
TRBJ1-4 17 . TRBV29-1 TRBD1 TGCAGCGTTGAGGGGACAGGGGGCCTTTCAACTAATGAAAAACTGTTTTTT CSVEGTGGLSTNEKLFF
TRBJ1-5 16 . TRBV18 TRBD1 TGTGCCAGCTCACCCGGGACAGGGAACCGGAATCAGCCCCAGCATTTT CASSPGTGNRNQPQHF
TRBJ2-7 14 few TRBV7-2 TRBD1 TGTGCCAGCAGCTTAGGGGGCAGGGGGAACGAGCAGTACTTC CASSLGGRGNEQYF
TRBJ1-5 16 . TRBV9 . TGTGCCAGCAGCGTAGGAACTATTGGAGAAAATCAGCCCCAGCATTTT CASSVGTIGENQPQHF
TRBJ1-4 14 few TRBV2 TRBD1 TGTGCCAGCAGGTCACAGGGGGCCTGGGAAAAACTGTTTTTT CASRSQGAWEKLFF
TRBJ1-1 13 . TRBV6-5 . TGTGCCAGCAGTTACTCGAGGAGCACTGAAGCTTTCTTT CASSYSRSTEAFF
TRBJ2-2 15 . TRBV28 . TGTGCCAGTACCTCCCACGGAGCGAACACCGGGGAGCTGTTTTTT CASTSHGANTGELFF
TRBJ2-1 17 . TRBV5-4 TRBD2 TGTGCCAGCAGCTTACCACCGGGGGGAGGGTTCTACAATGAGCAGTTCTTC CASSLPPGGGFYNEQFF
TRBJ2-3 15 . TRBV2 TRBD2 TGTGCCAGCAAAGAGGTAGCGGGAATTCAAGATACGCAGTATTTT CASKEVAGIQDTQYF
TRBJ1-2 15 once TRBV27 . TGTGCCAGCAGTTCCCTCCCCCCGGAGGGCTATGGCTACACCTTC CASSSLPPEGYGYTF
TRBJ1-2 12 . TRBV11-3 TRBD1 TGTGCCAGCAGCCAGGGGGACTATGGCTACACCTTC CASSQGDYGYTF
TRBJ2-7 13 . TRBV13 . TGTGCCAGCAGCCCGGGGTACGGGAACGAGCAGTACTTC CASSPGYGNEQYF
TRBJ2-5 11 . TRBV2 . TGTGCCAGCACCTATCAAGAGACCCAGTACTTC CASTYQETQYF
TRBJ2-7 17 . TRBV19 TRBD1 TGTGCCAGTAGTATAAAGGCGCCGGGACAGGGGGCTTACGAGCAGTACTTC CASSIKAPGQGAYEQYF
TRBJ2-7 14 . TRBV6-6 TRBD1 TGTGCCAGCAGCCCTAGACAGGGGGTTAGCGAGCAGTACTTC CASSPRQGVSEQYF
TRBJ2-1 13 . TRBV6-5 . TGTGCCAGCAGAACGGACTCTTACAATGAGCAGTTCTTC CASRTDSYNEQFF
TRBJ2-3 16 . TRBV6-5 TRBD1 TGTGCCAGCAGTTACTCTGCAGGGGGCGTTTCGGATACGCAGTATTTT CASSYSAGGVSDTQYF
TRBJ1-2 18 . TRBV10-3 TRBD1 TGTGCCATCAGTGAGTCGCGGACAGGGGGGATCAGAAGCTATGGCTACACCTTC CAISESRTGGIRSYGYTF